This is a list of T cell receptor beta chains from one sample in a study of beta chain features in type 1 diabetes. The repertoire was sequenced with immunoSEQ multiplex PCR; TCRdb's copy has only in-frame clones and lacks some. The data contain around 290,000 clones, 7.5% to 9.5% of them singletons. The material sequenced was central memory CD4+ T cells from blood. These receptors all come from a woman aged 18-30 years in good health. The CDR3 runs from the conserved cysteine through the conserved F or W. Each record gives: clone size, V gene, D gene, J gene, CDR3 protein, CDR3 DNA. D genes are given only for firm matches. The listing skips clone size in some rows; elsewhere it reads once, few, many or a size class.

clone_size: few
v_call: TRBV28
d_call: TRBD1
j_call: TRBJ1-4
cdr3_aa: CASSRTGRTTNEKLFF
cdr3_nt: TGTGCCAGTTCAAGGACAGGGAGGACAACTAATGAAAAACTGTTTTTT

clone_size: few
v_call: TRBV2
d_call: .
j_call: TRBJ2-2
cdr3_aa: CASRVPPGELFF
cdr3_nt: TGTGCCAGCCGGGTCCCACCCGGGGAGCTGTTTTTT

clone_size: .
v_call: TRBV5-1
d_call: TRBD1
j_call: TRBJ2-6
cdr3_aa: CASSPGDRGSGANVLTF
cdr3_nt: TGCGCCAGCAGCCCGGGGGACAGGGGATCTGGGGCCAACGTCCTGACTTTC

clone_size: few
v_call: TRBV11-3
d_call: TRBD1
j_call: TRBJ2-5
cdr3_aa: CASSSSRGYEETQYF
cdr3_nt: TGTGCCAGCAGCTCCTCCAGGGGGTATGAGGAGACCCAGTACTTC

clone_size: .
v_call: TRBV29-1
d_call: TRBD1
j_call: TRBJ1-2
cdr3_aa: CSVGGRDRVNYGYTF
cdr3_nt: TGCAGCGTGGGGGGCCGGGACAGGGTTAACTATGGCTACACCTTC

clone_size: .
v_call: TRBV11-2
d_call: TRBD2
j_call: TRBJ2-7
cdr3_aa: CASSLTSGAGEQYF
cdr3_nt: TGTGCCAGCAGCTTGACTAGCGGAGCGGGAGAGCAGTACTTC

clone_size: few
v_call: TRBV7-2
d_call: .
j_call: TRBJ2-2
cdr3_aa: CASSPPSASTGELFF
cdr3_nt: TGTGCCAGCAGCCCCCCTAGCGCCTCAACCGGGGAGCTGTTTTTT

clone_size: .
v_call: TRBV2
d_call: TRBD1
j_call: TRBJ2-2
cdr3_aa: CASSVQGAGTGELFF
cdr3_nt: TGTGCCAGCAGCGTCCAGGGGGCGGGCACCGGGGAGCTGTTTTTT

clone_size: .
v_call: TRBV4-3
d_call: .
j_call: TRBJ2-1
cdr3_aa: CASSQDPWSVNEQFF
cdr3_nt: TGCGCCAGCAGCCAAGACCCTTGGTCGGTCAATGAGCAGTTCTTC

clone_size: .
v_call: TRBV5-1
d_call: TRBD1
j_call: TRBJ1-5
cdr3_aa: CASSSVPTGTGEQPQHF
cdr3_nt: TGCGCCAGCAGCTCGGTACCAACCGGGACAGGGGAGCAGCCCCAGCATTTT

clone_size: .
v_call: TRBV6-1
d_call: .
j_call: TRBJ1-6
cdr3_aa: CASKRDNGYLSPLHF
cdr3_nt: TGTGCCAGCAAAAGGGACAACGGATACCTCTCACCCCTCCACTTT

clone_size: .
v_call: TRBV5-4
d_call: .
j_call: TRBJ1-2
cdr3_aa: CASSQERRTVRDYTF
cdr3_nt: TGCGCCAGCAGCCAAGAGCGACGGACAGTAAGGGACTACACCTTC

clone_size: .
v_call: TRBV7-9
d_call: TRBD1
j_call: TRBJ1-5
cdr3_aa: CASSLGQGASNQPQHF
cdr3_nt: TGTGCCAGCAGCTTAGGACAGGGGGCAAGCAATCAGCCCCAGCATTTT

clone_size: few
v_call: TRBV9
d_call: .
j_call: TRBJ1-2
cdr3_aa: CASSVGRSYTF
cdr3_nt: TGTGCCAGCAGCGTAGGCAGGAGCTACACCTTC

clone_size: .
v_call: TRBV6-4
d_call: .
j_call: TRBJ1-1
cdr3_aa: CASSTKNTEAFF
cdr3_nt: TGTGCCAGCAGTACCAAGAACACTGAAGCTTTCTTT

clone_size: few
v_call: TRBV9
d_call: .
j_call: TRBJ1-3
cdr3_aa: CASSGYGNTIYF
cdr3_nt: TGTGCCAGCAGTGGATATGGAAACACCATATATTTT

clone_size: once
v_call: TRBV4-1
d_call: .
j_call: TRBJ1-1
cdr3_aa: CASSHPDRPNTEAFF
cdr3_nt: TGCGCCAGCAGCCACCCTGACAGGCCGAACACTGAAGCTTTCTTT

clone_size: .
v_call: TRBV27
d_call: TRBD2
j_call: TRBJ2-4
cdr3_aa: CASSLYSGGGAKNIQYF
cdr3_nt: TGTGCCAGCAGTTTATATAGCGGCGGGGGGGCCAAAAACATTCAGTACTTC

clone_size: many
v_call: TRBV28
d_call: .
j_call: TRBJ1-2
cdr3_aa: CASSPMLGRVGYGYTF
cdr3_nt: TGTGCCAGCAGTCCCATGTTGGGCAGGGTAGGATATGGCTACACCTTC

clone_size: few
v_call: TRBV6-6
d_call: .
j_call: TRBJ1-6
cdr3_aa: CASKQGNSPLHF
cdr3_nt: TGTGCCAGTAAGCAGGGAAATTCACCCCTCCACTTT

clone_size: .
v_call: TRBV18
d_call: .
j_call: TRBJ2-5
cdr3_aa: CASSPAGRETQYF
cdr3_nt: TGTGCCAGCTCACCGGCGGGGCGCGAGACCCAGTACTTC

clone_size: few
v_call: TRBV27
d_call: .
j_call: TRBJ2-3
cdr3_aa: CASSRDSLPTDTQYF
cdr3_nt: TGTGCCAGCAGCCGAGACTCACTTCCCACAGATACGCAGTATTTT

clone_size: few
v_call: TRBV9
d_call: .
j_call: TRBJ2-1
cdr3_aa: CASSMVGANNEQFF
cdr3_nt: TGTGCCAGCAGCATGGTAGGGGCGAACAATGAGCAGTTCTTC

clone_size: many
v_call: TRBV20-1
d_call: .
j_call: TRBJ1-4
cdr3_aa: CSAKYEKLFF
cdr3_nt: TGCAGTGCTAAGTATGAAAAACTGTTTTTT

clone_size: many
v_call: TRBV7-9
d_call: TRBD2
j_call: TRBJ2-1
cdr3_aa: CASSLWGGSSYNEQFF
cdr3_nt: TGTGCCAGCAGCCTCTGGGGCGGGAGCTCCTACAATGAGCAGTTCTTC

clone_size: .
v_call: TRBV6-8
d_call: TRBD2
j_call: TRBJ2-5
cdr3_aa: CARSMGGEETQYF
cdr3_nt: TGTGCCAGATCCATGGGGGGGGAAGAGACCCAGTACTTC

clone_size: .
v_call: TRBV19
d_call: TRBD1
j_call: TRBJ2-7
cdr3_aa: CASSVWDRSYEQYF
cdr3_nt: TGTGCCAGTAGTGTTTGGGACAGGAGTTACGAGCAGTACTTC

clone_size: .
v_call: TRBV5-1
d_call: .
j_call: TRBJ2-2
cdr3_aa: CASSSGPATGELFF
cdr3_nt: TGCGCCAGCAGCTCCGGGCCAGCGACCGGGGAGCTGTTTTTT

clone_size: .
v_call: TRBV4-3
d_call: TRBD2
j_call: TRBJ2-3
cdr3_aa: CASSQGGLAGGWDTQYF
cdr3_nt: TGCGCCAGCAGCCAGGGCGGACTAGCGGGAGGTTGGGATACGCAGTATTTT

clone_size: few
v_call: TRBV7-2
d_call: .
j_call: TRBJ1-1
cdr3_aa: CASSLSRVAEAFF
cdr3_nt: TGTGCCAGCAGCTTATCTCGGGTTGCTGAAGCTTTCTTT

clone_size: few
v_call: TRBV28
d_call: .
j_call: TRBJ2-1
cdr3_aa: CASSLTRRGHEQFF
cdr3_nt: TGTGCCAGCAGTTTAACCAGGAGAGGGCATGAGCAGTTCTTC

clone_size: .
v_call: TRBV5-1
d_call: .
j_call: TRBJ2-1
cdr3_aa: CASSLGFGNNEQFF
cdr3_nt: TGCGCCAGCAGCTTGGGTTTCGGGAACAATGAGCAGTTCTTC

clone_size: few
v_call: TRBV25-1
d_call: TRBD2
j_call: TRBJ2-5
cdr3_aa: CASSDKGTSGNQETQYF
cdr3_nt: TGTGCCAGCAGTGATAAAGGGACTAGCGGGAACCAAGAGACCCAGTACTTC

clone_size: .
v_call: TRBV7-9
d_call: .
j_call: TRBJ2-1
cdr3_aa: CASSSTRGGFDNEQFF
cdr3_nt: TGTGCCAGCAGCTCAACCCGAGGAGGGTTCGACAATGAGCAGTTCTTC

clone_size: few
v_call: TRBV19
d_call: .
j_call: TRBJ2-1
cdr3_aa: CASSNQGEGEQFF
cdr3_nt: TGTGCCAGTAGTAATCAGGGGGAGGGTGAGCAGTTCTTC

clone_size: .
v_call: TRBV28
d_call: .
j_call: TRBJ1-1
cdr3_aa: CASSLYTEAFF
cdr3_nt: TGTGCCAGCAGTTTATACACTGAAGCTTTCTTT

clone_size: .
v_call: TRBV2
d_call: .
j_call: TRBJ2-1
cdr3_aa: CASSGRLYFSEQFF
cdr3_nt: TGTGCCAGCAGCGGGCGGCTGTATTTCTCTGAGCAGTTCTTC

clone_size: .
v_call: TRBV7-2
d_call: TRBD1
j_call: TRBJ2-5
cdr3_aa: CASSLANAGGETQYF
cdr3_nt: TGTGCCAGCAGCTTAGCGAATGCAGGGGGAGAGACCCAGTACTTC

clone_size: few
v_call: TRBV5-6
d_call: .
j_call: TRBJ1-5
cdr3_aa: CASSSRLSGPQHF
cdr3_nt: TGTGCCAGCAGCTCACGTCTTTCTGGGCCCCAGCATTTT

clone_size: .
v_call: TRBV4-3
d_call: .
j_call: TRBJ2-7
cdr3_aa: CASSQGLGEGNEQYF
cdr3_nt: TGCGCCAGCAGCCAAGGCCTCGGAGAAGGTAACGAGCAGTACTTC

clone_size: .
v_call: TRBV19
d_call: .
j_call: TRBJ2-3
cdr3_aa: CASGGRERKDTQYF
cdr3_nt: TGTGCCAGTGGGGGCAGGGAGAGGAAAGATACGCAGTATTTT

clone_size: .
v_call: TRBV5-1
d_call: TRBD1
j_call: TRBJ1-1
cdr3_aa: CASSLARGGSEAFF
cdr3_nt: TGCGCCAGCAGCTTGGCCAGAGGGGGCTCTGAAGCTTTCTTT

clone_size: few
v_call: TRBV7-9
d_call: .
j_call: TRBJ2-2
cdr3_aa: CASSLEVVGELFF
cdr3_nt: TGTGCCAGCAGCTTAGAGGTGGTCGGGGAGCTGTTTTTT

clone_size: .
v_call: TRBV5-6
d_call: .
j_call: TRBJ2-6
cdr3_aa: CASSRRTGVSGANVLTF
cdr3_nt: TGTGCCAGCAGCCGACGTACAGGCGTCTCTGGGGCCAACGTCCTGACTTTC

clone_size: many
v_call: TRBV2
d_call: TRBD2
j_call: TRBJ2-1
cdr3_aa: CASLPTSGRADQFF
cdr3_nt: TGTGCCAGCCTCCCGACTAGCGGGAGGGCCGACCAGTTCTTC